These 18 T cell receptor beta chains originate from one sample sequenced in a study of T cell repertoires in cytomegalovirus infection. These receptors are not linked to any known antigen. TCRdb reprocessed the reads via MiXCR and lists one record per CDR3 protein. The table shows around 100,000 distinct CDR3 sequences, with less than 55% occurring only once. Sequencing used CD8+ T cells from cultured PBMCs, obtained from culture after CMV antigen stimulation. The receptor source for this set is a human donor in good health (CMV status not recorded). Some clones in this sample may be carry-over from other donors' samples.

This chain uses TRBV9 with TRBJ1-2; 8 nucleotides align to TRBD1. Trimming cost V 1 base and J 4 bases; bases outside gene matches: 3. The CDR3 is 14 residues long. Germline V gene sequence: CDR1 SGDLS, CDR2 YYNGEE. The chain's CDR3 is CASSVSGGFYGYTF. For the CDR3, the DNA is TGTGCCAGCAGCGTATCAGGGGGCTTCTATGGCTACACCTTC.

This clonotype occurred many times. The J gene is TRBJ2-3, the V gene TRBV5-5; D ambiguous. Germline V gene data show CDR1 as SGHKS and CDR2 as YYEKEE (reference sequence). V gave up 4 bases and J gave up 6 bases, with 9 bases separating them. The CDR3 extends over 12 amino acids. The CDR3 sequence is CASSPIQDTQYF. For the CDR3, the DNA is TGTGCCAGCAGCCCGATCCAGGATACGCAGTATTTT.

The chain recombines TRBV29-1 with TRBJ1-2; weak D call: TRBD1 (5 bases). There are 11 residues in the CDR3. Per germline, CDR1 SQVTM and CDR2 ANQGSEA. Trimming removed 4 bases at V and 8 bases at J, with 11 bases between. The CDR3 loop is CSVAEGMGYTF. The CDR3 bases are TGCAGCGTTGCCGAGGGGATGGGCTACACCTTC.

J is TRBJ2-4 and V is TRBV11-2; 7 nucleotides match TRBD1. CDR1 SGHAT and CDR2 FQNNGV come from the germline V gene. The ends lost 5 bases at V and 1 base at J; junction bases unmatched: 5. The CDR3 is 15 residues long. CDR3 residues: CASSGTVEAKNIQYF. The CDR3 DNA follows: TGTGCCAGCAGCGGGACAGTGGAGGCCAAAAACATTCAGTACTTC. The full variable domain, its missing parts supplied by reference TRBV11-2 and TRBJ2-4, is EAGVAQSPRYKIIEKRQSVAFWCNPISGHATLYWYQQILGQGPKLLIQFQNNGVVDDSQLPKDRFSAERLKGVDSTLKIQPAKLEDSAVYLCASSGTVEAKNIQYFGAGTRLSVL.

The chain carries TRBV5-4 and TRBJ2-1; 8 nucleotides agree with TRBD1. The CDR3 covers 13 residues. CDR1 SGHNT and CDR2 YYREEE come from the germline V gene (reference sequence). After removal of 2 bases from V and 9 bases from J, the junction contained 4 bases not matched to a gene. CDR3 nucleotides: TGTGCCAGCAGCTTTCAGGGGGCGGGTGAGCAGTTCTTC. This codes for CASSFQGAGEQFF.

The CDR3, as DNA: TGTGCCAGTACGGGCGGGGGAGATACGCAGTATTTT. It codes for CASTGGGDTQYF. The V and J genes are TRBV19 and TRBJ2-3, with 7 bases aligning to TRBD2. This CDR3 spans 12 amino acids. V gave up 7 bases and J gave up 5 bases; unmatched junction bases: 3. Germline V gene lookup returns CDR1 LNHDA and CDR2 SQIVND (reference sequence).

The chain uses TRBV7-3 and TRBJ2-1, with D perhaps TRBD1 (6 bases). The CDR3 has 15 amino acids. V shed 3 bases and J shed 8 bases, with 17 bases lying between them. CDR1 and CDR2 from the germline V gene are SGHTA and FQGTGA. The CDR3 loop is CASSFRDNPRDEQFF. CDR3 DNA sequence: TGTGCCAGCAGCTTCCGGGACAACCCACGGGATGAGCAGTTCTTC. Based on the CDR3 plus reference TRBV7-3 and TRBJ2-1, the full variable domain is GAGVSQTPSNKVTEKGKYVELRCDPISGHTALYWYRQSLGQGPEFLIYFQGTGAADDSGLPNDRFFAVRPEGSVSTLKIQRTERGDSAVYLCASSFRDNPRDEQFFGPGTRLTVL.

The genes are TRBV7-8 and TRBJ2-1; 12 bases line up with TRBD2. V shed 5 bases, J shed 4 bases, and the junction held 6 bases outside the gene matches. The germline V gene has CDR1 SGHVS and CDR2 FQNEAQ. The CDR3 sequence is 16 residues long. The CDR3 DNA is TGTGCCAGCAGCCAGCGGACTAGCGGGGTTTACAATGAGCAGTTCTTC. It is translated as CASSQRTSGVYNEQFF.

This clonotype was detected a few times. The genes are TRBV27 and TRBJ2-5, with D perhaps TRBD1 (5 bases). V dropped 5 bases and J dropped 1 base, with 8 bases sitting between them. The CDR3 has 13 residues. Looked up from germline, CDR1 is MNHEY and CDR2 is SMNVEV (reference sequence). The CDR3 is CASSQTAQETQYF. CDR3 DNA sequence: TGTGCCAGCAGTCAGACAGCCCAAGAGACCCAGTACTTC.

The chain couples TRBV4-1 to TRBJ2-2; possible D gene TRBD2, 5 bases. V lost 2 bases and J lost 7, with 8 bases in between. Germline-derived CDR1 and CDR2 are MGHRA and YSYEKL. The CDR3 runs to 13 residues. In DNA, the CDR3 is TGCGCCAGCAGCCAACCCGGGGTCGGGGAGCTGTTTTTT. It translates to CASSQPGVGELFF.

The sample holds a few counts of this clonotype. The rearrangement uses TRBV12-3 or TRBV12-4 and TRBJ2-5; 8 bases are a match to TRBD2. The CDR3 length is 14 residues. J was trimmed by 2 bases and V by 7 bases; bases with no gene match: 6. The CDR3 sequence: CASTVAGPQETQYF. In DNA, the CDR3 is TGTGCCAGCACCGTAGCGGGGCCGCAAGAGACCCAGTACTTC.

V usage is TRBV10-2 and J usage is TRBJ2-1; D is unresolved. The CDR3 is 15 amino acids. The germline V gene encodes CDR1 WSHSY and CDR2 SAAADI. The V end lost 7 bases, the J end lost 0 bases, and 13 bases lay between the germline ends. The CDR3 DNA reads as TGCGCCAGCAAAGAGAGTAGGAACTCCTACAATGAGCAGTTCTTC. This codes for CASKESRNSYNEQFF.

This clonotype showed up many times. The chain combines TRBV11-1 with TRBJ2-1, with no clear D. The CDR3 is 11 residues long. The V end lost 1 base, the J end lost 9 bases, and 4 bases lay between the germline ends. Germline V gives CDR1 SGHAT, CDR2 FQDESV (reference sequence). The DNA of the CDR3 is TGTGCCAGCAGCTTAGACGGTGAGCAGTTCTTC. It encodes CASSLDGEQFF.

The table lists this clonotype with a count of one. This clone may be a read error of a much larger clone one base away. The chain combines TRBV4-1 with TRBJ1-1; D unresolved. The CDR3 sequence is 13 residues long. Germline V gene sequence: CDR1 MGHRA, CDR2 YSYEKL. The CDR3 nucleotides read TGCGCCAGCAGCCCGAAAATGACCACTGGAGCTTTCTTT. Translating gives CASSPKMTTGAFF.

This clonotype has only one observation. The CDR3 bases are TGTGCCAGCAGTTCGCCGACAGGGAGCAACTATGGCTACACCTTC. Amino acid sequence: CASSSPTGSNYGYTF. The genes are TRBV12-3 or TRBV12-4 and TRBJ1-2, with 7 bases fitting TRBD1. J gave up 2 bases and V 4 bases, and 7 bases lay outside the gene matches. The CDR3 covers 15 residues.

For this clonotype: A junction boundary mismatches the germline segment, possibly from a read error. The chain uses TRBV20-1 and TRBJ1-5; D uncertain. Per germline, CDR1 DFQATT and CDR2 SNEGSKA (reference sequence). The CDR3 contains 13 residues. The CDR3 reads CSARLYSNQPQHF. CDR3 coding DNA: TGCAGCGCTAGGTTGTATAGCAATCAGCCCCAGCATTTT.

The chain joins TRBV19 to TRBJ1-1; unclear D gene. V lost 3 bases and J lost 0, with 8 bases in between. Germline loops: CDR1 LNHDA, CDR2 SQIVND (reference sequence). This CDR3 is built from 14 residues. The CDR3 sequence is CASSIPGVNTEAFF. The CDR3 DNA reads TGTGCCAGTAGTATTCCCGGGGTGAACACTGAAGCTTTCTTT.

This clonotype showed up just a few times. The chain links TRBV12-5 to TRBJ2-3, with D tentatively TRBD1 or TRBD2 (5 bases each). CDR1 is LGHNT and CDR2 is FRNRAP in the germline V gene. Trimming stripped 5 bases from V and 1 base from J, with 13 bases between. The length of the CDR3 is 15 residues. The CDR3 region has the DNA TGTGCTAGTGGTCTCCGGGACGTTGGCACAGATACGCAGTATTTT. This encodes CASGLRDVGTDTQYF.